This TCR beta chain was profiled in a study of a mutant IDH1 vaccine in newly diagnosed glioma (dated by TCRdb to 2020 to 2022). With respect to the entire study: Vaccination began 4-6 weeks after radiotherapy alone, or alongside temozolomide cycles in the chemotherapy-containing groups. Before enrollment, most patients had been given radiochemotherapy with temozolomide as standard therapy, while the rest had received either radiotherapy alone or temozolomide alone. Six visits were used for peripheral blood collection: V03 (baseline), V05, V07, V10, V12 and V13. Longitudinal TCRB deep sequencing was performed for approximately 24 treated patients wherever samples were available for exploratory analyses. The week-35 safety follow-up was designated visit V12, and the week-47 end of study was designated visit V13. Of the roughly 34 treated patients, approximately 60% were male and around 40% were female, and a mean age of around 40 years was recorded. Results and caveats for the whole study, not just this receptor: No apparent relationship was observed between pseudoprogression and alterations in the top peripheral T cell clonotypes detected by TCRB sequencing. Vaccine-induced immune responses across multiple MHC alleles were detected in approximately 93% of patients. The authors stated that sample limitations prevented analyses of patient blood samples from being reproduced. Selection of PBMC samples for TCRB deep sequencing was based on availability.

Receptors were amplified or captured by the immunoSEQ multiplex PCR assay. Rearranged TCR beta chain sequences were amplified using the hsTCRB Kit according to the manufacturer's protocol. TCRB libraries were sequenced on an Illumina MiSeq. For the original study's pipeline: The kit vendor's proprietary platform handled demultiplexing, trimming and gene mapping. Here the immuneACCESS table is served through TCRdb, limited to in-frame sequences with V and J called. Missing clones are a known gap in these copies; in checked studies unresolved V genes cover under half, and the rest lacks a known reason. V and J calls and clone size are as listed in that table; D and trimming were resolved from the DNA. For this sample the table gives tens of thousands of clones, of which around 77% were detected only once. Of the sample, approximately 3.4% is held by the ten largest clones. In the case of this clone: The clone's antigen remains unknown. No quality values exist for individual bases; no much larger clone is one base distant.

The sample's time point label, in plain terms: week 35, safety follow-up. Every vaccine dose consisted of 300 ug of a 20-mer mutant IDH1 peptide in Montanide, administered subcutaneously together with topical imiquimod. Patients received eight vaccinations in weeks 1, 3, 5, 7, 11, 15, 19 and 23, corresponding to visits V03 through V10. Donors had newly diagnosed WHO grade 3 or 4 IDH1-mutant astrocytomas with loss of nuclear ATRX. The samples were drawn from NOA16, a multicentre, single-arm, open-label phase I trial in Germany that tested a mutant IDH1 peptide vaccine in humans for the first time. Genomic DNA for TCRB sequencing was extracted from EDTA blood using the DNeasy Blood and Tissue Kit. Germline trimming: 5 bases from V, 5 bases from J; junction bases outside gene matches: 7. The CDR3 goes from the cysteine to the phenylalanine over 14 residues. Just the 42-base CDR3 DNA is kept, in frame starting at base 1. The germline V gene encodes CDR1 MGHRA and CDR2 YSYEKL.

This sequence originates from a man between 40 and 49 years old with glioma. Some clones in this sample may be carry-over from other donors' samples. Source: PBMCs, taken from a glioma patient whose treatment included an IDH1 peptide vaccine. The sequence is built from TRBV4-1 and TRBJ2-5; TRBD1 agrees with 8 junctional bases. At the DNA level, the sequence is TGCGCCAGCAGCTCATGGACAGGGAGGGAGACCCAGTACTTC. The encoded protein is CASSSWTGRETQYF.